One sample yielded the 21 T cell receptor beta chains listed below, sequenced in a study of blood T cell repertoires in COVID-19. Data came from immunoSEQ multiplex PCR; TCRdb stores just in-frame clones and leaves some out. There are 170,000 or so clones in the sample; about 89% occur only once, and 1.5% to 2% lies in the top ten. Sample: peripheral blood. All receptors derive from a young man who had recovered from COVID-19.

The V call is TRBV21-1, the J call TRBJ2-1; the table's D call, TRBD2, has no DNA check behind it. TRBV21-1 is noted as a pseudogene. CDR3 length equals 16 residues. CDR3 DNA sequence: TGTGCCAGCAGCAAATTAGGCGACTCCACGGGCAATGAGCAGTTCTTC. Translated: CASSKLGDSTGNEQFF.

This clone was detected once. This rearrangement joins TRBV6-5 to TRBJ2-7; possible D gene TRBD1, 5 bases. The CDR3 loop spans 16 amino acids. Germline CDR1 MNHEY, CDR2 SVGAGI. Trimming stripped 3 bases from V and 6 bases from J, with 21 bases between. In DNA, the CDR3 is TGTGCCAGCAGTTATAGTGGGCAGGGTGGGGTGGCCGAGCAGTACTTC. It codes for CASSYSGQGGVAEQYF.

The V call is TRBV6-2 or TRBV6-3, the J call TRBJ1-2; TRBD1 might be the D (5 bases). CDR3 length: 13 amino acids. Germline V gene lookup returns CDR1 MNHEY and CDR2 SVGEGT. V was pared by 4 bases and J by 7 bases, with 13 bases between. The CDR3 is CASSSTGYSGYTF. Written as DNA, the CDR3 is TGTGCCAGCAGTTCCACAGGTTACAGTGGCTACACCTTC.

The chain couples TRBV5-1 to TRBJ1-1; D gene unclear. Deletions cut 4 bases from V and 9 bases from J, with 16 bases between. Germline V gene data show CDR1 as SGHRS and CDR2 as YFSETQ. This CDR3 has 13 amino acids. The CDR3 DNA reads TGCGCCAGCAGCCAAAACCTAGAAAGCAAAGCTTTCTTT. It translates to CASSQNLESKAFF. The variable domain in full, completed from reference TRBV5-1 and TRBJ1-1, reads KAGVTQTPRYLIKTRGQQVTLSCSPISGHRSVSWYQQTPGQGLQFLFEYFSETQRNKGNFPGRFSGRQFSNSRSEMNVSTLELGDSALYLCASSQNLESKAFFGQGTRLTVV.

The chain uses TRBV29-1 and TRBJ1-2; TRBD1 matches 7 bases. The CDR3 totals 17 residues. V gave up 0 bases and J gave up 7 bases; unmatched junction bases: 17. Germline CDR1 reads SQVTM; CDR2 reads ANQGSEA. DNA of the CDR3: TGCAGCGTTGAAGATCTGGGGGGACAGAGCCCTGGGCTTGGCTACACCTTC. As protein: CSVEDLGGQSPGLGYTF.

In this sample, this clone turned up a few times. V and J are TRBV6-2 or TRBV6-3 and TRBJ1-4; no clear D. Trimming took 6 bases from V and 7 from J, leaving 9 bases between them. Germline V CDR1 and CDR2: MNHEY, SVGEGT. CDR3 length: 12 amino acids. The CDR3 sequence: CASSRLAEKLFF. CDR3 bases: TGTGCCAGCAGCCGCCTGGCTGAAAAACTGTTTTTT.

CDR3 residues: CASSLGHRGRILDNEQFF. The CDR3 nucleotides read TGTGCCAGCAGCTTAGGGCACAGGGGGCGAATCTTAGACAATGAGCAGTTCTTC. The chain uses TRBV7-2 and TRBJ2-1; 9 bases agree with TRBD1. J lost 5 bases, V lost 1 base, and 12 bases had no gene match. This CDR3 spans 18 amino acids. Germline V gene sequence: CDR1 SGHTA, CDR2 FQGNSA.

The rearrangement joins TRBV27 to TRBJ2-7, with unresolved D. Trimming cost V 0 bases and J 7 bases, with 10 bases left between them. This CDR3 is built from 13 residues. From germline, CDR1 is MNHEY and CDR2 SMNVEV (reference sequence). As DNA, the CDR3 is TGTGCCAGCAGTTTATCCCGTGCGCATGAGCAGTACTTC. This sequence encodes CASSLSRAHEQYF.

The CDR3 sequence is CASSVGPGLNQPQHF. In DNA form, the CDR3 reads TGTGCCAGCAGCGTAGGTCCCGGACTAAATCAGCCCCAGCATTTT. The rearrangement joins TRBV9 to TRBJ1-5, with no clear D. The ends were cut back, 0 bases at V and 4 bases at J, with 11 bases in the middle. The CDR3 spans 15 residues. Per the germline V gene, CDR1 is SGDLS and CDR2 is YYNGEE. The variable domain in full, completed from reference TRBV9 and TRBJ1-5, reads DSGVTQTPKHLITATGQRVTLRCSPRSGDLSVYWYQQSLDQGLQFLIQYYNGEERAKGNILERFSAQQFPDLHSELNLSSLELGDSALYFCASSVGPGLNQPQHFGDGTRLSIL.

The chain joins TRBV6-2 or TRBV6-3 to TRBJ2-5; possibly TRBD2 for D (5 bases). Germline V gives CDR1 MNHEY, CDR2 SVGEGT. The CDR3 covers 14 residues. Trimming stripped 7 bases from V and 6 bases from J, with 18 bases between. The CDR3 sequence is CASTPHSGTKTQYF. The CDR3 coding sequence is TGTGCCAGCACCCCCCACTCGGGAACAAAGACCCAGTACTTC.

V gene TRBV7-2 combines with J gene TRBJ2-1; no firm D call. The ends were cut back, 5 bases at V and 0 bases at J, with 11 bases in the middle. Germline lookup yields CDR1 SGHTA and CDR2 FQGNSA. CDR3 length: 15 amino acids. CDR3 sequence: CASSPRWSSYNEQFF. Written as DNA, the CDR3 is TGTGCCAGCAGCCCAAGGTGGAGCTCCTACAATGAGCAGTTCTTC.

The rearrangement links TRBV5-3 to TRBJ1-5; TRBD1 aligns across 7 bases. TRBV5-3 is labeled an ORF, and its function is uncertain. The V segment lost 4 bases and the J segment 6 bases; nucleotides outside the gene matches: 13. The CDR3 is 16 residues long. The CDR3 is CARSRPKTGKVQPQHF. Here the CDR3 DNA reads TGTGCCAGAAGCCGTCCTAAGACAGGGAAAGTTCAGCCCCAGCATTTT.

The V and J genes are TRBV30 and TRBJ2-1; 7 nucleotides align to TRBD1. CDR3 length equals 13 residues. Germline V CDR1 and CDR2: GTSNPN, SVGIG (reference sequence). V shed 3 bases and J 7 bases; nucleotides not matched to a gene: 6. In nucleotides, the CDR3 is TGTGCCTGGAGACCGACAGGGACGAATGAGCAGTTCTTC. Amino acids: CAWRPTGTNEQFF.

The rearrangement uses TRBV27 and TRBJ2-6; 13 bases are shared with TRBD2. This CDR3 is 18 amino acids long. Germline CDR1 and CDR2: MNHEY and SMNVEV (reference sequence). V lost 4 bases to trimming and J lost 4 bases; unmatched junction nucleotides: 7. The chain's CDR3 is CASSSGLAGVSGANVLTF. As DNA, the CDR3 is TGTGCCAGCAGTTCTGGACTAGCGGGAGTATCAGGGGCCAACGTCCTGACTTTC.

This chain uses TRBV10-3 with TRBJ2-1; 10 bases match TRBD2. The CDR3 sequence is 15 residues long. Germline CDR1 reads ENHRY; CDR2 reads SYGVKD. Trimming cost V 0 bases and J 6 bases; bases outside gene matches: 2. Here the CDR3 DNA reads TGTGCCATCAGTGAGTCAGCGGGAGGGGGCAATGAGCAGTTCTTC. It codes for CAISESAGGGNEQFF.

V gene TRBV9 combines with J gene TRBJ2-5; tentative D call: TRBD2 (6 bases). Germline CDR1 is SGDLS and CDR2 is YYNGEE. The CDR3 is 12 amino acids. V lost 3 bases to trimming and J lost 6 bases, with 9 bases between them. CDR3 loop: CASSGDLKTQYF. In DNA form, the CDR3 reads TGTGCCAGCAGCGGGGACTTAAAGACCCAGTACTTC. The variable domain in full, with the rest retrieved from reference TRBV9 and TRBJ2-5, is DSGVTQTPKHLITATGQRVTLRCSPRSGDLSVYWYQQSLDQGLQFLIQYYNGEERAKGNILERFSAQQFPDLHSELNLSSLELGDSALYFCASSGDLKTQYFGPGTRLLVL.

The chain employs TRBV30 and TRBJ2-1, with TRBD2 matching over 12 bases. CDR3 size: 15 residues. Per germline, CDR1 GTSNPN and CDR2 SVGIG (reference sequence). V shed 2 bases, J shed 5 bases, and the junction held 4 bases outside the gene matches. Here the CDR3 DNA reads TGTGCCTGGAGTACCGGGACTAGCGGGCACAATGAGCAGTTCTTC. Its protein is CAWSTGTSGHNEQFF.

This CDR3 is CASSKDRVDGYTF. The CDR3 nucleotides are TGTGCCAGCAGTAAGGACAGGGTGGATGGCTACACCTTC. The rearrangement joins TRBV6-6 to TRBJ1-2; TRBD1 matches at 8 bases. The germline V gene encodes CDR1 MNHNY and CDR2 SVGAGI (reference sequence). V was pared by 5 bases and J by 6 bases, with 5 bases of the junction left unmatched. CDR3 size: 13 residues.

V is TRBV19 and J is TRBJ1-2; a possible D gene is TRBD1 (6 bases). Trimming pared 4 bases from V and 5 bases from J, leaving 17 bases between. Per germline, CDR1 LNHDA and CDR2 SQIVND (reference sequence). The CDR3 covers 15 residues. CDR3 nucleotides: TGTGCCAGTAGTAGGAATCCCCCAGGGGTTTATGGCTACACCTTC. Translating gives CASSRNPPGVYGYTF.

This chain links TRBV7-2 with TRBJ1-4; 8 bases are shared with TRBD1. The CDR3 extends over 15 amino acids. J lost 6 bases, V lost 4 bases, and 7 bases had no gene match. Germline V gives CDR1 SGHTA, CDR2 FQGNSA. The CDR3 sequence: CASSSSGGLYEKLFF. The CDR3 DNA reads TGTGCCAGCAGCTCTTCAGGGGGCTTGTATGAAAAACTGTTTTTT. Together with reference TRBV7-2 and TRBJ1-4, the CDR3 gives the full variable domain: GAGVSQSPSNKVTEKGKDVELRCDPISGHTALYWYRQSLGQGLEFLIYFQGNSAPDKSGLPSDRFSAERTGGSVSTLTIQRTQQEDSAVYLCASSSSGGLYEKLFFGSGTQLSVL.

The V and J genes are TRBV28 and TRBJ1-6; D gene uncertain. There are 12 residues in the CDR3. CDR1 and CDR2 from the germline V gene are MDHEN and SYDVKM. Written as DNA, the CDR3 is TGTACGACTAGGACTCTAGGTTCACCCCTCCACTTT. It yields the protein CTTRTLGSPLHF.